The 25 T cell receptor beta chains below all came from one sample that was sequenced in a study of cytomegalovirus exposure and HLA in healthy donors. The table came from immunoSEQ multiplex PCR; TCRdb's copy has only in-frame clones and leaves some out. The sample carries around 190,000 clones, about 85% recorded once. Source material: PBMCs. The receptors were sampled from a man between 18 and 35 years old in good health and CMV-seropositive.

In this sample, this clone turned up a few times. CDR3 nucleotide sequence: TGTGCCATCAGTGAGCGAGGGTCTAGCGGCCCCTACGAGCAGTACTTC. It translates to CAISERGSSGPYEQYF. The gene calls are TRBV10-3 and TRBJ2-7; 7 bases fit TRBD2. V lost 2 bases to trimming and J lost 2 bases; unmatched junction nucleotides: 9. The germline CDR1 and CDR2 sequences are ENHRY and SYGVKD. This CDR3 has 16 residues.

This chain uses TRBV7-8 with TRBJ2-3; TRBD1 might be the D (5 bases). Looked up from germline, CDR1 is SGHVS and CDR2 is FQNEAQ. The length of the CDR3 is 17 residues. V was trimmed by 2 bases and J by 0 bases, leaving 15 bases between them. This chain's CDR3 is CASSLLGAGKSTDTQYF. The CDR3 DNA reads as TGTGCCAGCAGCTTACTTGGGGCAGGGAAAAGCACAGATACGCAGTATTTT.

The CDR3 DNA follows: TGTGCCTGGACCTCTGTGGGCCTGACTAGCGGGGCTGAGCAGTTCTTC. Its translation: CAWTSVGLTSGAEQFF. This chain uses TRBV30 with TRBJ2-1; 11 bases line up with TRBD2. With V trimmed by 4 bases and J by 9 bases, 14 bases remained unmatched. CDR3 length equals 16 residues. The germline gives CDR1 GTSNPN, CDR2 SVGIG (reference sequence).

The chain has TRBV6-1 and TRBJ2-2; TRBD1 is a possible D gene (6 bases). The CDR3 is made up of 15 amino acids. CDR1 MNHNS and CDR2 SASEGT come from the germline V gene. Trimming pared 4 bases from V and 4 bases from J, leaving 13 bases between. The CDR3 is CASSVQGSGTGELFF. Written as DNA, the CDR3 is TGTGCCAGCAGTGTACAGGGCTCGGGCACCGGGGAGCTGTTTTTT.

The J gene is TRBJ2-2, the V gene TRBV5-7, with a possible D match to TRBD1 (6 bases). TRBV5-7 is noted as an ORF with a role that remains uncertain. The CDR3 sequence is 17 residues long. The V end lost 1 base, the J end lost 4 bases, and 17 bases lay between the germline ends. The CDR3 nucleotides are TGTGCCAGCAGCTTGAGGGGGAAAAGGGTCCCCACCGGGGAGCTGTTTTTT. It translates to CASSLRGKRVPTGELFF.

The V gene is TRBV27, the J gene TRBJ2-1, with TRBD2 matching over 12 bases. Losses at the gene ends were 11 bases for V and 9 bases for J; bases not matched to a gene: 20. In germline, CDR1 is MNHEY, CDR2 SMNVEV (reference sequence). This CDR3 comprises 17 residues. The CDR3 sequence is CASSGASGGARRSEQFF. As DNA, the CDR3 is TGTGCCTCCTCCGGAGCTAGCGGGGGGGCCAGGAGAAGTGAGCAGTTCTTC.

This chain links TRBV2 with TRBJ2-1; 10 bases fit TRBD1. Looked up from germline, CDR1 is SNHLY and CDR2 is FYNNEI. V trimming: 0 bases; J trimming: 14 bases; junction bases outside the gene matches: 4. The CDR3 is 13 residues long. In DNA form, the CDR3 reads TGTGCCAGCAGTGAAGCAAGGGACAGGGGAAAGTTCTTC. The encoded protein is CASSEARDRGKFF.

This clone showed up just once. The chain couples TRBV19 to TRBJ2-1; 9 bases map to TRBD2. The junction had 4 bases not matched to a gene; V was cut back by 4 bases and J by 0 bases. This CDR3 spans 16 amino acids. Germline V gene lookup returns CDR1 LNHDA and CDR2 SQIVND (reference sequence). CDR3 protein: CASSSTSGRSYNEQFF. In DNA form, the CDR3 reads TGTGCCAGTAGTAGCACTAGCGGGCGCTCCTACAATGAGCAGTTCTTC.

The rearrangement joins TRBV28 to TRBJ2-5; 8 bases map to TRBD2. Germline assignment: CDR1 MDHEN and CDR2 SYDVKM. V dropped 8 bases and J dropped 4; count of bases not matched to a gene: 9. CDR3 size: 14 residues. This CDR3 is CASSNGGARETQYF. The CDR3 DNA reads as TGTGCCAGCTCGAACGGGGGGGCCAGAGAGACCCAGTACTTC.

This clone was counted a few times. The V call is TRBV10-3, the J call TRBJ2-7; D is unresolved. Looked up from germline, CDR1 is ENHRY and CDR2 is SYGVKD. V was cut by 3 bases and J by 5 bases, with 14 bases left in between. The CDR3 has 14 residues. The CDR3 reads CAISDAPHYHEQYF. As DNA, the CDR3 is TGTGCCATCAGTGACGCGCCACACTACCACGAGCAGTACTTC.

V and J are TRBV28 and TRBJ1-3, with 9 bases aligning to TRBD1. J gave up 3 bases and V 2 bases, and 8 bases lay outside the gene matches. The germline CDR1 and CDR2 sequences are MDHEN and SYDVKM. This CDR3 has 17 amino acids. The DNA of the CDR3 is TGTGCCAGCAGTTTAATATTACAGGGGGCTGATGGAAACACCATATATTTT. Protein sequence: CASSLILQGADGNTIYF.

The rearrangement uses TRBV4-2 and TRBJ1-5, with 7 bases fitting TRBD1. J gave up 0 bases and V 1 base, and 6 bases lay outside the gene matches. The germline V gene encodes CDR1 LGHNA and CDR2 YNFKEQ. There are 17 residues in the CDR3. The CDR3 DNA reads TGTGCCAGCAGCCAAGCTTCTGGGACAGATAGCAATCAGCCCCAGCATTTT. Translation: CASSQASGTDSNQPQHF.

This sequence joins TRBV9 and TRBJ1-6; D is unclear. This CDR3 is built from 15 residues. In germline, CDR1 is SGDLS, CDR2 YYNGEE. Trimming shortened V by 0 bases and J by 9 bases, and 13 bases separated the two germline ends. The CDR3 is CASSVATGPGSPLHF. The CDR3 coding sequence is TGTGCCAGCAGCGTAGCTACGGGTCCGGGTTCACCCCTCCACTTT.

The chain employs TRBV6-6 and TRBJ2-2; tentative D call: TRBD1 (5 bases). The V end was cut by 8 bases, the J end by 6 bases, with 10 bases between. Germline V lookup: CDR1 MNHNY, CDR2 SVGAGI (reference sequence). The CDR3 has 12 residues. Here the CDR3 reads CASSQGAGELFF. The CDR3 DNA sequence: TGTGCCAGCTCCCAGGGCGCCGGGGAGCTGTTTTTT.

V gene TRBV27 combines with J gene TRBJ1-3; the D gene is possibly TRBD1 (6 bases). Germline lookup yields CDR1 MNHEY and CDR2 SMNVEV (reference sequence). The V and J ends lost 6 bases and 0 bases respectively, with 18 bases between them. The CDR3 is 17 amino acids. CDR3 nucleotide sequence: TGTGCCAGCAGCCCCCCCGACAGGCGCCTCTCTGGAAACACCATATATTTT. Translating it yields CASSPPDRRLSGNTIYF.

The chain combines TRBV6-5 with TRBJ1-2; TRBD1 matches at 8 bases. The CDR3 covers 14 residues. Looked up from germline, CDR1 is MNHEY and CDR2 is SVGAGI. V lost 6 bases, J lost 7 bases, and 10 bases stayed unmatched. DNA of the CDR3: TGTGCCAGCAGATCCCCTGGACAGGGTGGTGGCTACACCTTC. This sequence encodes CASRSPGQGGGYTF.

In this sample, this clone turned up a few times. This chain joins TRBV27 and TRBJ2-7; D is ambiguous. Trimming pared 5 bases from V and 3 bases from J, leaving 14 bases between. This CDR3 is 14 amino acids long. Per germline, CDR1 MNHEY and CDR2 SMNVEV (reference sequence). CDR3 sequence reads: CASSLSSPGYEQYF. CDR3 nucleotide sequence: TGTGCCAGCAGTCTAAGCAGTCCGGGCTACGAGCAGTACTTC.

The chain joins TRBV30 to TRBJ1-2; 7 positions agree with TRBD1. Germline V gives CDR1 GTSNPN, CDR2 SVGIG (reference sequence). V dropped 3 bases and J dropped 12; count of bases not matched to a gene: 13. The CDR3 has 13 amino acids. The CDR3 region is CAWRDRYSMSNTF. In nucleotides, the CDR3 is TGTGCCTGGAGGGACAGGTACTCTATGAGTAACACCTTC.

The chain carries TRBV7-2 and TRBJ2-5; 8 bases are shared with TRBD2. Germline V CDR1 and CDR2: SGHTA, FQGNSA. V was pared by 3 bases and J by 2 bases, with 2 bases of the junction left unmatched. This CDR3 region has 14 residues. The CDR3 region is CASSFGTRQETQYF. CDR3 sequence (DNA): TGTGCCAGCAGCTTCGGGACTAGACAAGAGACCCAGTACTTC.

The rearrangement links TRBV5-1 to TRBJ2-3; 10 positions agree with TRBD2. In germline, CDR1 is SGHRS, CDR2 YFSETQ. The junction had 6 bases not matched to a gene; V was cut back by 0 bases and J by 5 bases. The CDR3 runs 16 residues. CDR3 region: CASSLESGRAGDTQYF. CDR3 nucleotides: TGCGCCAGCAGCTTGGAGAGCGGGAGGGCCGGAGATACGCAGTATTTT.

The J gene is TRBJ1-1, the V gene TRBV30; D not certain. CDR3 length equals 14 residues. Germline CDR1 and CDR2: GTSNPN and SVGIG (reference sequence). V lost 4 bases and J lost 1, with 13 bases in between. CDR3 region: CAWKYFVGNTEAFF. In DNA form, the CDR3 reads TGTGCCTGGAAATACTTCGTCGGGAACACTGAAGCTTTCTTT. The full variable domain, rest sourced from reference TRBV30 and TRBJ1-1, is SQTIHQWPATLVQPVGSPLSLECTVEGTSNPNLYWYRQAAGRGLQLLFYSVGIGQISSEVPQNLSASRPQDRQFILSSKKLLLSDSGFYLCAWKYFVGNTEAFFGQGTRLTVV.

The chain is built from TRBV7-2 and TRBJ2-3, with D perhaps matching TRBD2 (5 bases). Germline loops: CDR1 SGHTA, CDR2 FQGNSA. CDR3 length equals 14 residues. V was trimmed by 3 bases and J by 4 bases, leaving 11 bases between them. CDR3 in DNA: TGTGCCAGCAGCTTGATCCTCGGGGCAGATACGCAGTATTTT. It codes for CASSLILGADTQYF. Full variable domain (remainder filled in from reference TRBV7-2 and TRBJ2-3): GAGVSQSPSNKVTEKGKDVELRCDPISGHTALYWYRQSLGQGLEFLIYFQGNSAPDKSGLPSDRFSAERTGGSVSTLTIQRTQQEDSAVYLCASSLILGADTQYFGPGTRLTVL.

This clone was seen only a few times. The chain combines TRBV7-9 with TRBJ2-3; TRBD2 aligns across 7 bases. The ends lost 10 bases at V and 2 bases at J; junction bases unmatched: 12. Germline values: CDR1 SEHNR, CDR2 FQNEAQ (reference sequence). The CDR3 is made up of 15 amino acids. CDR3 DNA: TGTGCCATCCACTTCGCGGGAGAACCCACAGATACGCAGTATTTT. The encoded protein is CAIHFAGEPTDTQYF.

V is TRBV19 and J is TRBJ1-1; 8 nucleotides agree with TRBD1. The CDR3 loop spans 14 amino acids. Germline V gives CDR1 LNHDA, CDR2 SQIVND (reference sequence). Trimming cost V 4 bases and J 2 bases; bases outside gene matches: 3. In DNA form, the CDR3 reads TGTGCCAGTAGTAAAGACAGGGGAAACACTGAAGCTTTCTTT. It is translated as CASSKDRGNTEAFF.

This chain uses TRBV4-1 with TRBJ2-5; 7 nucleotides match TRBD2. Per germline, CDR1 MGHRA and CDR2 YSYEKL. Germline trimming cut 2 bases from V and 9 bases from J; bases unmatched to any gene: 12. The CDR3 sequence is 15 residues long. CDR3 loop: CASSQSSGPGWAQYF. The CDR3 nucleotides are TGCGCCAGCAGCCAATCTAGCGGCCCCGGGTGGGCCCAGTACTTC.